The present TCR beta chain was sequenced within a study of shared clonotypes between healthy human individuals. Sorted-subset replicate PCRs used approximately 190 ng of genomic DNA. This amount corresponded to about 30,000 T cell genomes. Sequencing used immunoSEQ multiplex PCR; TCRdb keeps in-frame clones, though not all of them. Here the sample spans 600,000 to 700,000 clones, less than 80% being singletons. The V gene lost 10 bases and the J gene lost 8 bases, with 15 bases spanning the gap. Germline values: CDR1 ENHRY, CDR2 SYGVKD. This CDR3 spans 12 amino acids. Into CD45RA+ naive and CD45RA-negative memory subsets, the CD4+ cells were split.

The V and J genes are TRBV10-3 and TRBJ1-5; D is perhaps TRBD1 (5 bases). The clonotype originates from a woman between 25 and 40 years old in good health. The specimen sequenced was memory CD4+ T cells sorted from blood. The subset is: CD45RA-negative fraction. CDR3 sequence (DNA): TGTGCCACGTCTACCAGGGATAAGCCCCAGCATTTT. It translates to CATSTRDKPQHF.